This T cell receptor beta chain came from a study of cytomegalovirus exposure and HLA in healthy donors. Study results and limitations: First-cohort TCR clusters were later found to tend to co-occur in the 120 or so validation repertoires.

The CDR3 length is 14 residues. Looked up from germline, CDR1 is SGHVS and CDR2 is FNYEAQ. The V end lost 1 base, the J end lost 1 base, and 7 bases lay between the germline ends. TCRdb keeps only in-frame clones here, not all; method: immunoSEQ multiplex PCR. The sample lists about 330,000 clones, more than 80% occurring once. Only one count was recorded for this clone. As yet, its antigen is unknown. The sequence derives from a woman aged 18-35 years in good health and CMV-seronegative. Sequenced sample: PBMCs. The chain recombines TRBV7-6 with TRBJ1-1; D unclear. The DNA of the CDR3 is TGTGCCAGCAGCTTAGTGGCGGAGAACACTGAAGCTTTCTTT. It is translated as CASSLVAENTEAFF.